This TCR beta chain was sequenced for a study of shared clonotypes between healthy human individuals. Assay used: immunoSEQ multiplex PCR; TCRdb lists only in-frame clones, some missing. The sample consists of about 2.3 million clones, approximately 93% of them appearing once. Per germline, CDR1 SGHAT and CDR2 FQNNGV. The CDR3 has 14 residues. With 0 bases removed from V and 2 bases from J, the gap between germline ends came to 8 bases. The chain has TRBV11-2 and TRBJ2-7; no definite D call. The sequenced sample was naive CD4+ T cells from PBMCs. The sample's subset: CD45RA+ positively selected. The TCR comes from a man aged 18 to 35 in good health. Some clones in this sample may be carry-over from other donors' samples. DNA of the CDR3: TGTGCCAGCAGCTTAGAGGCAGGCACCTACGAGCAGTACTTC. Translated: CASSLEAGTYEQYF.